This is a list of T cell receptor beta chains from one sample in a study of persistence of HIV-infected CD4 T cells. Sequenced by immunoSEQ multiplex PCR; TCRdb stores in-frame clones only, minus some. The sample lists 40,000 to 45,000 clones, 91% occurring once. No antigen has been identified for these receptors. Material: CD4+ T cells sorted from PBMCs after approximately 20-hour stimulation, obtained from a patient who received antiretroviral therapy. All receptors derive from an adult man with HIV who was CMV-seropositive. Both conserved end residues are part of each CDR3. The order of the fields is clone size, D gene, J gene, V gene, CDR3 DNA, CDR3 protein. D genes are given only for firm matches. Some rows have no size entry. The others give once, few or many, or a class for an expanded clone.

-,TRBD1,TRBJ1-1,TRBV18,TGTGCCAGCTCACCAAGGTCACAGGGGGCAGCGAACACTGAAGCTTTCTTT,CASSPRSQGAANTEAFF
-,-,TRBJ2-7,TRBV29-1,TGCAGCGTATCGAGCGGCCCGAACTACGAGCAGTACTTC,CSVSSGPNYEQYF
-,-,TRBJ1-1,TRBV7-3,TGTGCCAGCAGCTTAAATGGTCCGGGGGCCTACACTGAAGCTTTCTTT,CASSLNGPGAYTEAFF
-,-,TRBJ2-1,TRBV30,TGTGCCTACCGACTCACGGTACAGTTCTTC,CAYRLTVQFF
-,-,TRBJ2-1,TRBV7-9,TGTGCCAGCAGCTCAGAACAGGGAAAGGCTCACAATGAGCAGTTCTTC,CASSSEQGKAHNEQFF
-,-,TRBJ2-1,TRBV9,TGTGCCAGCAGCGTCGCCCCTAGCGCTCCCAATGAGCAGTTCTTC,CASSVAPSAPNEQFF
-,TRBD2,TRBJ2-2,TRBV5-1,TGCGCCAGCAGCCCACGGGGGGAAGCGAACACCGGGGAGCTGTTTTTT,CASSPRGEANTGELFF
-,TRBD2,TRBJ2-3,TRBV7-2,TGTGCCAGCAGCTTTTCTCGGGATAGCGGGGGAGATACGCAGTATTTT,CASSFSRDSGGDTQYF
-,TRBD1,TRBJ1-5,TRBV7-2,TGTGCCAGCAGCTTAGGCCAGGGGGACAATCAGCCCCAGCATTTT,CASSLGQGDNQPQHF
-,-,TRBJ2-2,TRBV6-5,TGTGCCAGCACCGCCGCAGGGGACACCGGGGAGCTGTTTTTT,CASTAAGDTGELFF
-,TRBD1,TRBJ2-7,TRBV7-9,TGTGCCAGCAGCTTAGAGGGGACAGGGGGTGGTCAGTACTTC,CASSLEGTGGGQYF
-,TRBD1,TRBJ1-2,TRBV6-5,TGTGCCAGCAGTTACCGGGGACAGGGTTATGGCTACACCTTC,CASSYRGQGYGYTF
-,TRBD2,TRBJ2-3,TRBV5-1,TGCGCCAGCAGCTTGGGTAGTAGCGGGGGCACAGATACGCAGTATTTT,CASSLGSSGGTDTQYF
-,-,TRBJ2-3,TRBV5-5,TGTGCCAGCAGCTTGGCCACGGGGTACGATACAGATACGCAGTATTTT,CASSLATGYDTDTQYF
-,-,TRBJ1-5,TRBV6-1,TGTGCCGGCAGTGAAGGGGGTCAGCCCCAGCATTTT,CAGSEGGQPQHF
-,TRBD2,TRBJ2-2,TRBV19,TGTGCCAGTTATAGCGGGGGGGGTAACACCGGGGAGCTGTTTTTT,CASYSGGGNTGELFF
-,-,TRBJ1-4,TRBV3-1/TRBV3-2,TGTGCCAGCAGCTCTCGGGACGTCGATGAAAAACTGTTTTTT,CASSSRDVDEKLFF
few,-,TRBJ1-1,TRBV18,TGTGCCACCGAGACCTTCCCTAACACTGAAGCTTTCTTT,CATETFPNTEAFF
-,-,TRBJ2-3,TRBV7-9,TGTGCCAGCAGAGATACAAGACGCACAGATACGCAGTATTTT,CASRDTRRTDTQYF
-,TRBD1,TRBJ1-6,TRBV9,TGTGCCAGCAGCCTCCGGACAGGGGATAATTCACCCCTCCACTTT,CASSLRTGDNSPLHF
-,TRBD1,TRBJ1-4,TRBV7-2,TGTGCCAGCAGCCCGCGGACAGGAGAGGAAAAACTGTTTTTT,CASSPRTGEEKLFF
once,-,TRBJ2-5,TRBV5-1,TGCGCCAGCAGCTTGTTTAGGGGGGCGAAGAGGGAGACCCAGTACTTC,CASSLFRGAKRETQYF
-,-,TRBJ1-1,TRBV18,TGTGCCAGCTCCGGACAGCTGGACACTGAAGCTTTCTTT,CASSGQLDTEAFF
-,-,TRBJ2-7,TRBV5-1,TGCGCCAGCAGCCGGGAGAGGGGGGCATCCTACGAGCAGTACTTC,CASSRERGASYEQYF
-,-,TRBJ2-1,TRBV18,TGTGCCAGCTCACCCGACAGCTCCTACAATGAGCAGTTCTTC,CASSPDSSYNEQFF
-,-,TRBJ2-2,TRBV6-5,TGTGCCAGCAGTCCCAACACCGGGGAGCTGTTTTTT,CASSPNTGELFF
-,TRBD2,TRBJ2-3,TRBV6-5,TGTGCCAGCAGAGCACTAGCGGGGGGACCTGGTACGCAGTATTTT,CASRALAGGPGTQYF
-,TRBD1,TRBJ1-4,TRBV5-1,TGCGCCAGCAGCTTTACGCCACAGGGGGCAACTAATGAAAAACTGTTTTTT,CASSFTPQGATNEKLFF
-,-,TRBJ1-1,TRBV19,TGTGCCAGTAGCCAAACCGGGGGGGGTGAAGCTTTCTTT,CASSQTGGGEAFF
-,-,TRBJ1-2,TRBV2,TGTGCCAGCAGTGCAACGGGGGCTGCCTATGGCTACACCTTC,CASSATGAAYGYTF
-,TRBD1,TRBJ1-2,TRBV28,TGTGCCAGCAGTAGACAGGGGTATGGCTACACCTTC,CASSRQGYGYTF
-,TRBD2,TRBJ2-6,TRBV5-1,TGCGCCAGCAGCCAGGGACTAGCGGGGTCTGGGGCCAACGTCCTGACTTTC,CASSQGLAGSGANVLTF
-,-,TRBJ1-2,TRBV7-2,TGTGCCAGCACCTCGCGGCCGGGGAAGACCTATGGCTACACCTTC,CASTSRPGKTYGYTF
-,TRBD1,TRBJ1-1,TRBV28,TGTGCCAGCTGGCAGGGGGCAAGGAACACTGAAGCTTTCTTT,CASWQGARNTEAFF
-,-,TRBJ2-7,TRBV4-2,TGTGCCAGCAGCCAAGATCATAACGGAATCTCCGAGCAGTACTTC,CASSQDHNGISEQYF
-,-,TRBJ2-1,TRBV7-2,TGTGCCAGCAGCTTAGGGGTCAACTACAATGAGCAGTTCTTC,CASSLGVNYNEQFF
-,-,TRBJ1-5,TRBV19,TGTGCCAGTAGCAGAGTCGGGGGGAGCCAGCCCCAGCATTTT,CASSRVGGSQPQHF
-,-,TRBJ1-2,TRBV27,TGTGCCAGCAGGGGCGATGCAGGGGTTCGTGGCTACACCTTC,CASRGDAGVRGYTF
once,-,TRBJ2-7,TRBV7-3,TGTGCCAGCAGCTTATCAGGGTTCGGCTACGAGCAGTACTTC,CASSLSGFGYEQYF
-,TRBD2,TRBJ2-3,TRBV5-1,TGCGCCAGCAGAACGACTAGCGGGGGCCCAGATACGCAGTATTTT,CASRTTSGGPDTQYF
-,-,TRBJ1-6,TRBV25-1,TGTGCCAGTTCAGGGTATAATTCACCCCTCCACTTT,CASSGYNSPLHF
-,-,TRBJ2-2,TRBV6-5,TGTGCCAGCAGTTACTTCACCGGGGAGCTGTTTTTT,CASSYFTGELFF
-,-,TRBJ2-3,TRBV28,TGTGCCAGCAGCCCACCCCCTGTGGAGGCCAGGACGCAGTATTTT,CASSPPPVEARTQYF
-,TRBD1,TRBJ2-3,TRBV7-9,TGTGCCAGCGGGCGGACAGGTGTTGGCACAGATACGCAGTATTTT,CASGRTGVGTDTQYF
-,-,TRBJ2-1,TRBV19,TGTGCCAGTAGTCCCCGGGACTGGGGCAATGAGCAGTTCTTC,CASSPRDWGNEQFF
-,-,TRBJ2-5,TRBV20-1,TGCAGTGCTAGTTACCTACAAGAGACCCAGTACTTC,CSASYLQETQYF
once,-,TRBJ2-2,TRBV2,TGTGCCAGCAGTGAGGGCTCCCGGGGTGGGGAGCTGTTTTTT,CASSEGSRGGELFF
-,-,TRBJ1-4,TRBV27,TGTGCCAGCAGTTTACGCGGAACAACTAATGAAAAACTGTTTTTT,CASSLRGTTNEKLFF
-,-,TRBJ1-5,TRBV30,TGTGCCTGGAGTGAGGGGGGACTCCGGGCGCCCCAGCATTTT,CAWSEGGLRAPQHF
-,TRBD1,TRBJ1-3,TRBV19,TGTGCCAGTAGTTCGGACAGGAACTCTGGAAACACCATATATTTT,CASSSDRNSGNTIYF
-,-,TRBJ2-7,TRBV7-2,TGTGCCAGCAGCTTAGACCTGGGGCTTAGGGAGCAGTACTTC,CASSLDLGLREQYF